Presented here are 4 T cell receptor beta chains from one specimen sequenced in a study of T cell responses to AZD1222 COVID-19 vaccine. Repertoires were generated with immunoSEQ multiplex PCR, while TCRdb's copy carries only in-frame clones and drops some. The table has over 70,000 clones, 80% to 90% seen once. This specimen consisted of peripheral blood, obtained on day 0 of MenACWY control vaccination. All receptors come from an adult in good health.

CDR3 DNA: TGTGCCAGCACCGGACGGTCCGATGGCTACACCTTC. Translated, it gives CASTGRSDGYTF. The chain carries TRBV6-5 and TRBJ1-2; D unclear. Germline CDR1 and CDR2: MNHEY and SVGAGI. V shed 7 bases and J shed 6 bases, with 12 bases lying between them. The CDR3 loop spans 12 amino acids.

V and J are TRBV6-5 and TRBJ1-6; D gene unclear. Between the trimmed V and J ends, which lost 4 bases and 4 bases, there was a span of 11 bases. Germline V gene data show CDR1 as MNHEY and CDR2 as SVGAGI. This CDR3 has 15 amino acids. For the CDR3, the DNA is TGTGCCAGCAGTTTGGACTTAGAATATAATTCACCCCTCCACTTT. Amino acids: CASSLDLEYNSPLHF.

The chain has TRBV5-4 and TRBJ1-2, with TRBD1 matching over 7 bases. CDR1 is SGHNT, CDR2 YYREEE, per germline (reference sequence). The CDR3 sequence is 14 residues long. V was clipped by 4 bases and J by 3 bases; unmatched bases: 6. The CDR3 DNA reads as TGTGCCAGCAGCCCCAAGCAGGGGGACTATGGCTACACCTTC. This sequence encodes CASSPKQGDYGYTF.

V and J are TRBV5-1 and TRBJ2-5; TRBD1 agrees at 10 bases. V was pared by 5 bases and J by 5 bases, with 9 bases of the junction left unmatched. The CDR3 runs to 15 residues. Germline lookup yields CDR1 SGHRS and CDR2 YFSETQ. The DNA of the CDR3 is TGCGCCAGCAGATCCGACAGGGGGCGCGGGGAGACCCAGTACTTC. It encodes CASRSDRGRGETQYF.